A selection of T cell receptor beta chains follows, all from one sample in a study of pediatric ulcerative colitis. Profiling relied on immunoSEQ multiplex PCR, and the TCRdb table lists in-frame clones only, not all of them. This sample yields tens of thousands of clones, of which 60% to 85% are seen a single time; more than 3.5% belongs to the top ten. Sequencing was done on a sample of gut tissue. The receptors shown here come from a girl under 18 with moderate ulcerative colitis. The CDR3 runs from the conserved cysteine through the conserved F or W. Each record gives: clone size, V gene, D gene, J gene, CDR3 protein, CDR3 DNA. D genes are given only for firm matches. Clone size is given for some rows only: seen once, a few or many times, or a class if the clone is expanded.

>few|TRBV7-9|.|TRBJ1-1
CAVLEGENTEAFF
TGTGCCGTATTAGAAGGAGAGAACACTGAAGCTTTCTTT
>once|TRBV5-4|TRBD1|TRBJ1-1
CASSSDRGLNTEAFF
TGTGCCAGCAGCTCAGACAGGGGGCTGAACACTGAAGCTTTCTTT
>.|TRBV6-5|.|TRBJ1-1
CASRTPLTRAFF
TGTGCCAGCAGGACCCCTCTGACGCGGGCTTTCTTT
>.|TRBV27|.|TRBJ1-2
CASSPRDGINYGYTF
TGTGCCAGCAGTCCCAGGGACGGGATTAACTATGGCTACACCTTC
>.|TRBV4-2|.|TRBJ2-1
CASSQSALPEDNEQFF
TGTGCCAGCAGCCAAAGTGCACTACCTGAGGACAATGAGCAGTTCTTC
>few|TRBV2|.|TRBJ1-2
CASSVGWDGYTF
TGTGCCAGCAGTGTTGGGTGGGATGGCTACACCTTC
>.|TRBV15|.|TRBJ1-4
CATSSSVGNEKLFF
TGTGCCACCAGCAGTTCGGTTGGTAATGAAAAACTGTTTTTT
>once|TRBV9|.|TRBJ1-4
CASSVGPQGSTNEKLFF
TGTGCCAGCAGCGTGGGCCCACAGGGTTCGACTAATGAAAAACTGTTTTTT
>.|TRBV6-6|TRBD1|TRBJ2-7
CASRPRVQGAQEQYF
TGTGCCAGCAGGCCGCGAGTACAGGGGGCGCAGGAGCAGTACTTC
>once|TRBV28|.|TRBJ2-1
CASSLLGRGSEQFF
TGTGCCAGCAGTTTACTGGGCAGGGGTTCCGAGCAGTTCTTC
>.|TRBV29-1|.|TRBJ2-3
CSVGRAASTDTQYF
TGCAGCGTTGGTAGGGCTGCTAGCACAGATACGCAGTATTTT
>.|TRBV19|.|TRBJ2-3
CASSWTSTDTQYF
TGTGCCAGTAGTTGGACTAGCACAGATACGCAGTATTTT
>.|TRBV5-1|TRBD1|TRBJ2-7
CASSLGRDRGHKQYF
TGCGCCAGCAGCTTGGGCCGGGACAGGGGGCACAAGCAGTACTTC
>.|TRBV5-6|.|TRBJ2-3
CASSSARGTDTQYF
TGTGCCAGCAGCTCGGCGCGGGGCACAGATACGCAGTATTTT
>.|TRBV19|TRBD2|TRBJ2-1
CASSIGGGSRGNEQFF
TGTGCCAGTAGTATTGGAGGCGGGAGCCGTGGAAATGAGCAGTTCTTC
>once|TRBV5-1|.|TRBJ1-1
CASSPGSPHLNTEAFF
TGCGCCAGCAGCCCCGGATCACCCCATCTGAACACTGAAGCTTTCTTT
>.|TRBV6-4|.|TRBJ1-1
CASSDRDNTEAFF
TGTGCCAGCAGTGACCGGGACAACACTGAAGCTTTCTTT
>few|TRBV6-5|.|TRBJ2-6
CASSSRGSSGANVLTF
TGTGCCAGCAGTTCACGGGGGAGCTCTGGGGCCAACGTCCTGACTTTC
>.|TRBV9|.|TRBJ2-2
CASSVEPSGELFF
TGTGCCAGCAGCGTAGAGCCGTCCGGGGAGCTGTTTTTT
>.|TRBV18|.|TRBJ2-7
CASSPRGGGSSYEQYF
TGTGCCAGCTCACCAAGGGGCGGAGGTAGCTCCTACGAGCAGTACTTC
>.|TRBV6-1|.|TRBJ1-1
CASSEAWNTEAFF
TGTGCCAGCAGTGAAGCGTGGAACACTGAAGCTTTCTTT
>few|TRBV29-1|TRBD2|TRBJ2-1
CSVDGLAGGRQSSYNEQFF
TGCAGCGTTGATGGGCTAGCGGGAGGACGCCAAAGCTCCTACAATGAGCAGTTCTTC
>.|TRBV7-9|TRBD2|TRBJ2-7
CASSHVGLAGGEEQYF
TGTGCCAGCAGCCATGTTGGACTAGCGGGAGGTGAAGAGCAGTACTTC
>.|TRBV2|.|TRBJ1-2
CASSEGGGYTF
TGTGCCAGCAGTGAAGGGGGTGGCTACACCTTC
>few|TRBV19|.|TRBJ1-3
CASSIDRPGPSGNTIYF
TGTGCCAGTAGTATAGATCGTCCAGGACCCTCTGGAAACACCATATATTTT
>.|TRBV6-5|.|TRBJ2-7
CASRPQGTYEQYF
TGTGCCAGCAGACCCCAGGGTACCTACGAGCAGTACTTC
>.|TRBV28|.|TRBJ1-2
CASSEGPLGYTF
TGTGCCAGCAGTGAGGGACCTCTGGGCTACACCTTC
>.|TRBV28|.|TRBJ2-7
CASTWGYEQYF
TGTGCCAGCACTTGGGGCTACGAGCAGTACTTC
>.|TRBV12-5|TRBD1|TRBJ1-2
CASGLRFGQGAIYGYTF
TGTGCTAGTGGTTTGAGGTTTGGACAGGGGGCAATCTATGGCTACACCTTC
>few|TRBV2|.|TRBJ1-5
CASSDLPPQHF
TGTGCCAGCAGTGATCTTCCGCCCCAGCATTTT
>.|TRBV10-3|.|TRBJ2-7
CAISEDDRPYEQYF
TGTGCCATCAGTGAAGATGACAGACCCTACGAGCAGTACTTC
>.|TRBV5-1|TRBD1|TRBJ1-2
CASSFRQGHSGYTF
TGCGCCAGCAGCTTTAGACAGGGGCATTCTGGCTACACCTTC
>.|TRBV2|.|TRBJ1-4
CASSETRTNEKLFF
TGTGCCAGCAGTGAAACACGGACTAATGAAAAACTGTTTTTT
>.|TRBV25-1|.|TRBJ2-7
CASDSGTLDEQYF
TGTGCCAGCGACTCCGGGACCCTGGACGAGCAGTACTTC
>.|TRBV4-3|TRBD1|TRBJ1-2
CASSQVAGGDGYTF
TGCGCCAGCAGCCAAGTAGCAGGGGGCGATGGCTACACCTTC
>.|TRBV5-3|.|TRBJ2-5
CARSIGGYQETQYF
TGTGCCAGAAGCATAGGGGGATATCAAGAGACCCAGTACTTC
>.|TRBV13|TRBD2|TRBJ2-3
CASSVGTSIADTQYF
TGTGCCAGCAGCGTAGGGACTAGCATCGCAGATACGCAGTATTTT
>.|TRBV5-1|.|TRBJ1-5
CASSLFGGDNQPQHF
TGCGCCAGCAGCTTGTTTGGCGGGGACAATCAGCCCCAGCATTTT
>.|TRBV30|.|TRBJ1-4
CAWSADSRPSATNEKLFF
TGTGCCTGGAGTGCCGACAGCCGCCCAAGTGCAACTAATGAAAAACTGTTTTTT